This T cell receptor (beta chain) was sequenced during a study of blood T cells in healthy people across ages. Study at large: Researchers report that template switching captured about one barcoded beta molecule per two T cells.

Primed by a sample-barcoded 5' primer and a J-beta primer mix, a second PCR proceeded for roughly 7 to 12 cycles. TCRdb re-called the 5' RACE reads with MiXCR, one entry per CDR3 protein. The sample lists about 570,000 distinct CDR3 sequences; 25% to 35% were seen once. The CDR3 contains 14 residues. V lost 3 bases and J 8 bases, leaving 14 bases between the germline ends. Roughly 9.2 milliliters of peripheral blood were drawn from each donor into EDTA-treated tubes. Per-sample PBMC isolation yielded at least 6.5 million cells. This clonotype showed up just once. These data were also filed under a second study, of T cells of mothers and their children.

Sequences were obtained from blood. The chain carries TRBV12-3 or TRBV12-4 and TRBJ2-1; D ambiguous. The clonotype comes from a boy aged 2-15 years in good health. The CDR3 coding sequence is TGTGCCAGCAGTTTGATAGGTGGTGGACATGAGCAGTTCTTC. Its translation: CASSLIGGGHEQFF.